These 10 T cell receptor beta chains came from one sample sequenced in a study of T cell repertoires in cytomegalovirus infection. These TCRs are of unknown antigen specificity. Each CDR3 protein is one row after TCRdb ran MiXCR on the reads. The sample yields about 830,000 distinct CDR3 sequences, about 30% seen once. The starting material was cultured CD8+ T cells from PBMCs, obtained from culture after CMV antigen stimulation. All receptors come from a human donor in good health (CMV status not recorded). Some clones in this sample may be carry-over from other donors' samples.

This clonotype showed up just a few times. The gene calls are TRBV20-1 and TRBJ2-5, with D possibly being TRBD1 (5 bases). V gave up 1 base and J gave up 2 bases, with 14 bases separating them. Per germline, CDR1 DFQATT and CDR2 SNEGSKA (reference sequence). The CDR3 is 15 residues long. The CDR3 DNA reads TGCAGTGCTAGAGTCACGGACACCACGCAAGAGACCCAGTACTTC. Residues: CSARVTDTTQETQYF.

This clonotype occurred a few times. The chain joins TRBV6-5 to TRBJ2-7; D uncertain. Trimming took 7 bases from V and 3 from J, leaving 16 bases between them. CDR1 and CDR2 (germline): MNHEY, SVGAGI. The CDR3 spans 14 residues. This chain's CDR3 is CASTVQVNNYEQYV. The CDR3 nucleotides are TGTGCCAGCACGGTCCAGGTAAACAACTACGAGCAGTACGTC.

Turning to this clonotype: One base away lies a much larger clone, so this may be a sequencing read error. J is TRBJ1-2 and V is TRBV7-2, with TRBD1 as a possible D gene (5 bases). V lost 8 bases, J lost 4 bases, and 20 bases lay in between. The CDR3 is 15 amino acids. Germline loops: CDR1 SGHTA, CDR2 FQGNSA. CDR3 region: CTSWGGLGKVYGYTF. The CDR3, as DNA: TGTACCAGCTGGGGGGGTCTGGGGAAGGTCTATGGCTACACCTTC.

In its sample, this clonotype was seen a few times. The chain combines TRBV9 with TRBJ2-3; unclear D gene. This CDR3 comprises 15 residues. Trimming cost V 0 bases and J 4 bases, with 12 bases left between them. The germline gives CDR1 SGDLS, CDR2 YYNGEE. The CDR3 is CASSVVTVSADTQYF. Written as DNA, the CDR3 is TGTGCCAGCAGCGTAGTTACGGTTTCGGCAGATACGCAGTATTTT.

This rearrangement joins TRBV27 to TRBJ2-1; D possibly corresponds to TRBD2 (6 bases). Per germline, CDR1 MNHEY and CDR2 SMNVEV (reference sequence). Trimming removed 2 bases at V and 6 bases at J, with 11 bases between. The CDR3 is 14 residues long. This chain's CDR3 is CASSLRQGGNEQFF. The DNA for the CDR3 is TGTGCCAGCAGTTTAAGGCAGGGAGGCAATGAGCAGTTCTTC.

This clonotype was picked up many times. This rearrangement joins TRBV7-9 to TRBJ1-2, with a weak D call TRBD1 (6 bases). The CDR3 has 18 amino acids. Deletions cut 3 bases from V and 3 bases from J, with 23 bases between. Germline V lookup: CDR1 SEHNR, CDR2 FQNEAQ (reference sequence). In DNA, the CDR3 is TGTGCCAGCAGCTTTTTATCAGAGTATCTTCAGGGGTACTATGGCTACACCTTC. Its protein is CASSFLSEYLQGYYGYTF.

This clonotype has only one observation. The chain links TRBV5-1 to TRBJ2-7; 7 bases fit TRBD1. The CDR3 is 15 amino acids. With V trimmed by 2 bases and J by 0 bases, 5 bases remained unmatched. CDR1 and CDR2 from the germline V gene are SGHRS and YFSETQ. The CDR3 DNA follows: TGCGCCAGCAGCTTAAGACAGGGCCTCTCCTACGAGCAGTACTTC. Protein sequence: CASSLRQGLSYEQYF. The complete variable domain, with remaining parts taken from reference TRBV5-1 and TRBJ2-7, reads KAGVTQTPRYLIKTRGQQVTLSCSPISGHRSVSWYQQTPGQGLQFLFEYFSETQRNKGNFPGRFSGRQFSNSRSEMNVSTLELGDSALYLCASSLRQGLSYEQYFGPGTRLTVT.

This clonotype was detected a few times. This chain connects TRBV9 to TRBJ2-1; 7 bases align to TRBD2. Trimming removed 4 bases from V and 2 bases from J; junction bases left unmatched: 9. The germline CDR1 and CDR2 sequences are SGDLS and YYNGEE. The CDR3 sequence is 16 residues long. The CDR3 protein is CASSPQRGAPYNEQFF. CDR3 nucleotide sequence: TGTGCCAGCAGCCCCCAGCGGGGCGCCCCCTACAATGAGCAGTTCTTC.

This sequence joins TRBV19 and TRBJ1-1, with D hard to call. The V end lost 5 bases, the J end lost 3 bases, and 7 bases lay between the germline ends. The CDR3 runs to 12 residues. Germline CDR1 LNHDA, CDR2 SQIVND (reference sequence). The CDR3: CASSWTYTEAFF. In DNA, the CDR3 is TGTGCCAGTAGTTGGACCTACACTGAAGCTTTCTTT.

This clonotype has more than one count but fewer than ten. The chain employs TRBV27 and TRBJ2-1; TRBD1 matches 9 bases. V was clipped by 5 bases and J by 2 bases; unmatched bases: 7. Germline assignment: CDR1 MNHEY and CDR2 SMNVEV (reference sequence). CDR3 length equals 16 residues. The CDR3 region is CASSLTGGNAYNEQFF. In DNA, the CDR3 is TGTGCCAGCAGTCTGACAGGGGGAAACGCCTACAATGAGCAGTTCTTC.